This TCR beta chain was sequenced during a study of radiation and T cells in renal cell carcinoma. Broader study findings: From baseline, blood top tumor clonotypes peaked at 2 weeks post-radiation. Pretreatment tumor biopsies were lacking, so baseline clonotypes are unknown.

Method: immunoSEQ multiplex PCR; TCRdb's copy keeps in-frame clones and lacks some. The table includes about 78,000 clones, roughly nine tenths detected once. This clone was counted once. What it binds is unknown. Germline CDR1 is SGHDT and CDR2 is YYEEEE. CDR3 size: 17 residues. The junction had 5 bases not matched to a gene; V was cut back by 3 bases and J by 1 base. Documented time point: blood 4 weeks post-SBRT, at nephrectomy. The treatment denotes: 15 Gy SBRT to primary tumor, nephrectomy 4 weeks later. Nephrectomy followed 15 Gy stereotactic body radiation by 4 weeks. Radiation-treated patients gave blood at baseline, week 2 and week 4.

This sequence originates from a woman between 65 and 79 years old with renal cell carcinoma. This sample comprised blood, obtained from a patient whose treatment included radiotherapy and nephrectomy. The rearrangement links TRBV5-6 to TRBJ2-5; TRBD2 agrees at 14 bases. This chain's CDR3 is CASSSLGLAGGQETQYF. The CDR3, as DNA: TGTGCCAGCAGCTCGCTCGGACTAGCGGGGGGCCAAGAGACCCAGTACTTC.